The next 29 T cell receptor beta chains were all read from a single sample in a study of CD8 T cells in ankylosing spondylitis. TCRdb reanalysed the 5' RACE reads using MiXCR and keeps one entry per CDR3 protein. The sample lists more than 150,000 distinct CDR3 sequences, 9.5% to 15% occurring once. The sample taken for sequencing was blood, either unsorted or a sorted T cell fraction (not recorded which). The source is a male donor with ankylosing spondylitis or in good health (not recorded which).

The chain carries TRBV6-6 and TRBJ2-1, with a possible D match to TRBD2 (5 bases). V lost 10 bases and J 0 bases, leaving 10 bases between the germline ends. This CDR3 region has 13 residues. Per the germline V gene, CDR1 is MNHNY and CDR2 is SVGAGI (reference sequence). CDR3 in DNA: TGTGCCACCGTGGGGAGCTCCTACAATGAGCAGTTCTTC. It specifies CATVGSSYNEQFF.

This clonotype was observed a few times. This sequence joins TRBV10-3 and TRBJ1-2; a possible D gene is TRBD1 (5 bases). In germline, CDR1 is ENHRY, CDR2 SYGVKD. V was cut by 6 bases and J by 4 bases, with 12 bases left in between. The CDR3 loop spans 13 amino acids. CDR3: CAISHDRPYGYTF. For the CDR3, the DNA is TGTGCCATCAGCCACGACAGACCCTATGGCTACACCTTC.

This clonotype has just a few counts. The chain couples TRBV20-1 to TRBJ2-4; tentatively, D is TRBD1 or TRBD2 (5 bases each). Trimming removed 1 base from V and 0 bases from J, with 22 bases in between. The CDR3 loop spans 19 amino acids. Germline V gene lookup returns CDR1 DFQATT and CDR2 SNEGSKA (reference sequence). The CDR3 here is CSARGETELNILAKNIQYF. In DNA, the CDR3 is TGCAGTGCTAGAGGGGAGACAGAACTCAATATTCTAGCCAAAAACATTCAGTACTTC.

The chain uses TRBV27 and TRBJ2-1; 10 bases map to TRBD2. This CDR3 is 14 amino acids long. From germline, CDR1 is MNHEY and CDR2 SMNVEV (reference sequence). J gave up 5 bases and V 5 bases, and 3 bases lay outside the gene matches. In nucleotides, the CDR3 is TGTGCCAGCAGTCTAGCGGGGGCCCACAATGAGCAGTTCTTC. It is translated as CASSLAGAHNEQFF.

This clonotype was picked up many times. This chain connects TRBV12-3 or TRBV12-4 to TRBJ2-1; TRBD1 might be the D (6 bases). This CDR3 spans 12 amino acids. The V and J ends lost 5 bases and 7 bases respectively, with 9 bases between them. DNA of the CDR3: TGTGCCAGCAGTCCAGGGGTTAATGAGCAGTTCTTC. It encodes CASSPGVNEQFF.

The gene calls are TRBV5-1 and TRBJ2-7; 12 nucleotides agree with TRBD1. The CDR3 spans 16 residues. Trimming cost V 0 bases and J 7 bases; bases outside gene matches: 8. Germline V gives CDR1 SGHRS, CDR2 YFSETQ. CDR3 loop: CASSLGPGTGGEEQYF. The CDR3 DNA is TGCGCCAGCAGCTTGGGCCCCGGGACAGGGGGCGAAGAGCAGTACTTC.

This clonotype showed up many times. The genes are TRBV4-1 and TRBJ1-3; D call uncertain. Germline V gives CDR1 MGHRA, CDR2 YSYEKL. This CDR3 is 15 amino acids long. Deletions cut 0 bases from V and 0 bases from J, with 6 bases between. The chain's CDR3 is CASSQDPGSGNTIYF. The CDR3 DNA sequence: TGCGCCAGCAGCCAAGACCCAGGCTCTGGAAACACCATATATTTT.

The chain employs TRBV6-5 and TRBJ2-3; D might be TRBD2 (6 bases). Germline CDR1 and CDR2: MNHEY and SVGAGI. CDR3 length: 17 residues. The germline V and J ends were trimmed by 2 bases and 0 bases, with 15 bases remaining between them. The chain's CDR3 is CASSYRPGLTSTDTQYF. The CDR3 DNA reads TGTGCCAGCAGTTACCGACCGGGACTCACTAGCACAGATACGCAGTATTTT.

This clonotype was found many times. The rearrangement links TRBV7-9 to TRBJ2-7; 8 nucleotides agree with TRBD2. In germline, CDR1 is SEHNR, CDR2 FQNEAQ (reference sequence). V dropped 4 bases and J dropped 7; count of bases not matched to a gene: 6. CDR3 length: 13 amino acids. CDR3: CASSSGGGAEQYF. Written as DNA, the CDR3 is TGTGCCAGCAGCTCGGGGGGGGGAGCAGAGCAGTACTTC.

This chain uses TRBV7-9 with TRBJ2-7; D uncertain. The CDR3 covers 13 residues. The V and J ends lost 2 bases and 3 bases respectively, with 8 bases between them. Germline loops: CDR1 SEHNR, CDR2 FQNEAQ (reference sequence). The CDR3 DNA reads as TGTGCCAGCAGCTTACCCCTGAACTACGAGCAGTACTTC. Protein product: CASSLPLNYEQYF.

This clonotype was observed at least ten times. CDR3 sequence: CATSARTGKNIQYF. The DNA for the CDR3 is TGTGCCACCAGCGCCCGGACAGGGAAAAACATTCAGTACTTC. The chain employs TRBV15 and TRBJ2-4, with TRBD1 matching over 8 bases. The CDR3 runs to 14 residues. Germline V CDR1 and CDR2: LNHNV, YYDKDF (reference sequence). The V gene end was trimmed by 5 bases and the J gene end by 4 bases; junction bases not matched to a gene: 4.

The sample holds a few counts of this clonotype. V usage is TRBV5-1 and J usage is TRBJ2-7, with 10 bases lining up with TRBD1. CDR1 and CDR2 from the germline V gene are SGHRS and YFSETQ. CDR3 length: 15 residues. V lost 0 bases and J lost 4; bases outside the gene matches: 4. This CDR3 is CASSLGQGAQYEQYF. The CDR3 DNA reads TGCGCCAGCAGCTTGGGACAGGGGGCTCAATACGAGCAGTACTTC.

This clonotype was detected a few times. This chain joins TRBV24-1 and TRBJ2-3; D is uncertain. This CDR3 comprises 15 residues. Germline lookup yields CDR1 KGHDR and CDR2 SFDVKD. Trimming took off 3 bases at V and 1 base at J, with 10 bases between the two ends. The CDR3 DNA is TGTGCCACCAGTGATCCCCTTCGGGGCACAGATACGCAGTATTTT. It specifies CATSDPLRGTDTQYF.

The chain couples TRBV7-9 to TRBJ1-1; D unresolved. CDR1 is SEHNR and CDR2 is FQNEAQ in the germline V gene (reference sequence). This CDR3 is 13 amino acids long. V was shortened by 2 bases and J by 7 bases, with 11 bases between the two germline ends. The CDR3 sequence: CASSLKGEDEAFF. In DNA form, the CDR3 reads TGTGCCAGCAGCTTAAAAGGAGAGGATGAAGCTTTCTTT.

This clonotype was recorded a few times. This chain connects TRBV2 to TRBJ2-3; D is perhaps TRBD1 (5 bases). V was trimmed by 6 bases and J by 2 bases, leaving 12 bases between them. Germline CDR1 reads SNHLY; CDR2 reads FYNNEI. The CDR3 length is 14 residues. This chain's CDR3 is CASSVGHYTDTQYF. CDR3 nucleotides: TGTGCCAGCAGCGTCGGACACTACACAGATACGCAGTATTTT.

There are many counts of this clonotype. The chain joins TRBV5-1 to TRBJ2-1, with D perhaps TRBD2 (5 bases). Germline assignment: CDR1 SGHRS and CDR2 YFSETQ. This CDR3 is 15 amino acids long. Trimming shortened V by 1 base and J by 7 bases, and 15 bases separated the two germline ends. CDR3 region: CASSLLAPRLNEQFF. The CDR3 region has the DNA TGCGCCAGCAGCTTGCTAGCTCCGCGTTTAAATGAGCAGTTCTTC.

The gene calls are TRBV2 and TRBJ2-5; 7 positions agree with TRBD1. The CDR3 contains 13 residues. Germline V CDR1 and CDR2: SNHLY, FYNNEI. The junction had 6 bases not matched to a gene; V was cut back by 7 bases and J by 4 bases. The CDR3 nucleotides read TGTGCCAGCACCCCGACAGGGTCAGAGACCCAGTACTTC. It codes for CASTPTGSETQYF. Drawing the rest from reference TRBV2 and TRBJ2-5, the complete variable domain is EPEVTQTPSHQVTQMGQEVILRCVPISNHLYFYWYRQILGQKVEFLVSFYNNEISEKSEIFDDQFSVERPDGSNFTLKIRSTKLEDSAMYFCASTPTGSETQYFGPGTRLLVL.

The rearrangement links TRBV10-2 to TRBJ2-1; 7 nucleotides match TRBD2. The CDR3 extends over 15 amino acids. Germline V gives CDR1 WSHSY, CDR2 SAAADI. V was clipped by 1 base and J by 5 bases; unmatched bases: 5. CDR3 protein: CASSELGEGHNEQFF. The CDR3 nucleotides read TGCGCCAGCAGTGAGTTGGGGGAGGGACACAATGAGCAGTTCTTC.

This clonotype was detected a few times. The J gene is TRBJ2-3, the V gene TRBV3-1; 9 bases are a match to TRBD2. Losses at the gene ends were 7 bases for V and 4 bases for J; bases not matched to a gene: 21. The CDR3 consists of 19 residues. The germline V gene encodes CDR1 LGHDT and CDR2 YNNKEL (reference sequence). In DNA, the CDR3 is TGTGCCAGCACCCCAAGCGATAGCGGGAGTACGGACCGGTCAGATACGCAGTATTTT. It is translated as CASTPSDSGSTDRSDTQYF.

The chain uses TRBV6-1 and TRBJ2-1; maybe TRBD2 (6 bases). Germline lookup yields CDR1 MNHNS and CDR2 SASEGT. Trimming removed 7 bases from V and 8 bases from J, with 18 bases in between. The CDR3 has 14 amino acids. This CDR3 is CASTLGGVSHEQFF. The CDR3 coding sequence is TGTGCCAGCACCTTAGGAGGGGTGAGCCATGAGCAGTTCTTC.

The chain joins TRBV19 to TRBJ2-7, with D possibly matching TRBD2 (5 bases). The germline V gene has CDR1 LNHDA and CDR2 SQIVND (reference sequence). Trimming stripped 3 bases from V and 0 bases from J, with 18 bases between. The CDR3 loop spans 17 amino acids. As DNA, the CDR3 is TGTGCCAGTAGTATTAGCGAGGCGGGCGTGGCCTCCTACGAGCAGTACTTC. Translated, it gives CASSISEAGVASYEQYF.

There are a few counts of this clonotype. The V call is TRBV2, the J call TRBJ2-7, with 7 nucleotides matching TRBD1. The V segment lost 6 bases and the J segment 1 base; nucleotides outside the gene matches: 9. The CDR3 consists of 15 residues. CDR1 and CDR2 from the germline V gene are SNHLY and FYNNEI. The CDR3 here is CASSYRQGTSYEQYF. The CDR3 DNA follows: TGTGCCAGCAGCTATCGACAGGGTACGTCCTACGAGCAGTACTTC.

J is TRBJ1-1 and V is TRBV20-1, with 9 bases aligning to TRBD1. After removal of 2 bases from V and 1 base from J, the junction contained 2 bases not matched to a gene. The CDR3 has 14 residues. From germline, CDR1 is DFQATT and CDR2 SNEGSKA (reference sequence). The DNA for the CDR3 is TGCAGTGCTAGACCACAGGGGGCGAACACTGAAGCTTTCTTT. Its translation: CSARPQGANTEAFF.

The chain couples TRBV5-1 to TRBJ1-1; D perhaps matches TRBD1 (5 bases). Germline CDR1 reads SGHRS; CDR2 reads YFSETQ. The CDR3 totals 15 residues. Trimming took 4 bases from V and 0 from J, leaving 13 bases between them. The CDR3 DNA reads as TGCGCCAGCAGCCTGCCGGGACCCTTGAACACTGAAGCTTTCTTT. It is translated as CASSLPGPLNTEAFF.

This clonotype was found a few times. The V gene is TRBV29-1, the J gene TRBJ2-1; 9 bases are shared with TRBD2. Germline CDR1 reads SQVTM; CDR2 reads ANQGSEA. CDR3 size: 14 residues. J was trimmed by 4 bases and V by 3 bases; bases with no gene match: 4. For the CDR3, the DNA is TGCAGCGTTGATAGAACTAGCGGGTACAATGAGCAGTTCTTC. Protein: CSVDRTSGYNEQFF.

This clonotype was picked up many times. The chain is built from TRBV29-1 and TRBJ2-2; 7 bases align to TRBD2. Germline lookup yields CDR1 SQVTM and CDR2 ANQGSEA. The CDR3 loop spans 16 amino acids. With V trimmed by 0 bases and J by 10 bases, 14 bases remained unmatched. This chain's CDR3 is CSVEDLSSGPKPELFF. The DNA of the CDR3 is TGCAGCGTTGAAGATTTGTCTAGCGGACCTAAACCGGAGCTGTTTTTT.

This clonotype turned up a few times. This chain links TRBV6-1 with TRBJ2-1; D uncertain. The CDR3 runs 14 residues. V lost 10 bases to trimming and J lost 4 bases, with 17 bases between them. From germline, CDR1 is MNHNS and CDR2 SASEGT. The CDR3 coding sequence is TGTGCCAACAGCCATACCTTTGATTACAATGAGCAGTTCTTC. Residues: CANSHTFDYNEQFF.

This clonotype was picked up many times. The chain is built from TRBV3-1 and TRBJ2-2; D call uncertain. The CDR3 has 14 amino acids. V was pared by 3 bases and J by 3 bases, with 8 bases between. Germline values: CDR1 LGHDT, CDR2 YNNKEL (reference sequence). In nucleotides, the CDR3 is TGTGCCAGCAGCCATGCGGATGACACCGGGGAGCTGTTTTTT. Translated: CASSHADDTGELFF.

The chain employs TRBV20-1 and TRBJ2-3; 8 nucleotides agree with TRBD2. The CDR3 runs to 15 residues. Per the germline V gene, CDR1 is DFQATT and CDR2 is SNEGSKA (reference sequence). Unmatched junction bases numbered 11, after V lost 5 bases and J lost 4 bases. CDR3 DNA: TGCAGTGCTGGCCCCGGGACTAGGGGCGCAGATACGCAGTATTTT. It codes for CSAGPGTRGADTQYF.